Listed below are T cell receptor beta chains from one sample, sequenced in a study of T cells in tuberculosis. Only in-frame clones appear in the TCRdb table, and some are missing; sequencing was by immunoSEQ multiplex PCR. The sample yields 30,000 to 45,000 clones, over 85% seen once. The sample consisted of PBMCs. Receptor source: a donor aged 10-29 years with latent tuberculosis or without tuberculosis infection. CDR3s include the opening cysteine and the closing phenylalanine or tryptophan.

cdr3_aa | v_call
CASSQDPRLYNSPLHF | TRBV4-1
CASSLMGLASTDTQYF | TRBV7-3
CASSQDAGLVRDIQYF | TRBV4-3
CASSRPGQGIDGYTF | TRBV18
CASSWTGDEGNTIYF | TRBV5-1
CASSLDHGGQPQHF | TRBV7-8
CASSQEETGWGTGAPNTEAFF | TRBV14
CASSQGAAGELFF | TRBV19
CASSRGQGYEQYF | TRBV9
CASSFGGGGTDTQYF | TRBV7-2
CASRKISGSYEQYF | TRBV2
CASSQGLAGALNEQFF | TRBV4-1
CALGQVSGQPQHF | TRBV19
CSVEVGTVNEKLFF | TRBV29-1
CASSQEGTHSYEQYF | TRBV4-3
CASSVDSIYGYTF | TRBV5-5
CSVGQAINTEAFF | TRBV29-1
CASSDRAGASYNEQFF | TRBV6-1
CASSLSGRTNTEAFF | TRBV28
CASSISGQGTETQYF | TRBV19
CASSKTGGRDGYTF | TRBV10-2
CASSQDSVVGGNTIYF | TRBV14
CASSFNRVNGELFF | TRBV11-1
CASRADGGRTYEQYF | TRBV6-5
CAISEWQGPLNTEAFF | TRBV10-3
CASSLGYGLGQYQPQHF | TRBV5-6
CASSPSSGDEQYF | TRBV6-5
CASSRQGGYTGELFF | TRBV27
CAWIRGGVGSSWDTQYF | TRBV30
CASSLVQRARREQYF | TRBV7-8
CASSAGRFYGYTF | TRBV19
CASSTTGQGSYEQYF | TRBV11-3
CASSSRDSNEKLFF | TRBV19
CASSVGRGQNTEAFF | TRBV9
CASSLGAQGWNGYTF | TRBV11-2
CASSFTSGGFYEQYF | TRBV27
CASSPDSQNTEAFF | TRBV5-1
CASSPGETGAYEQYF | TRBV4-1
CAWSVGLAGYGYTF | TRBV30
CASSVASEQFF | TRBV9
CASSIGDNEQFF | TRBV5-1
CASSQDSNGNYGYTF | TRBV4-3
CASSWDTGVEYGYTF | TRBV5-4
CSVEGPYTDTQYF | TRBV29-1
CASSLGRGNEQYF | TRBV5-1
CASSRGGGTEAFF | TRBV25-1
CASSIPGGRHYGYTF | TRBV19
CASSTTGTAGGRAEQYF | TRBV7-3
CASSMEPVTSGNTIYF | TRBV19
CASSASEKLFF | TRBV19
CASSQSPELFF | TRBV23-1
CASTPDTYEQYF | TRBV2
CASSLGGTEQFF | TRBV11-2
CASSELGTGANVLTF | TRBV6-1
CASSYSLPDPIFF | TRBV6-5
CASSLDRGGVSSPLHF | TRBV11-2
CASSFTPRATNEKLFF | TRBV27
CASSPTGPVGEQYF | TRBV14
CASSLQPGQGGNEQFF | TRBV19
CASSSGNEQYF | TRBV7-9